This T cell receptor (beta chain) was profiled in a study of STAT3 mutations in large granular lymphocyte leukemia. Study-wide findings and caveats: Every T-cell large granular lymphocyte leukemia patient had at least one immunodominant TCR beta clonotype.

Measured with immunoSEQ multiplex PCR; TCRdb has only the in-frame clones, and not every one. The sample has 1,500 to 2,000 clones; about 30% are singletons. Comment on this clone: What it binds is not known.

Specimen: peripheral blood mononuclear cells. The receptor was isolated from a male patient between 45 and 59 years old with T-cell large granular lymphocyte leukemia. Some clones in this sample may be carry-over from other donors' samples.

CDR3 in amino acids: CASSQDQGTDTQYF. CDR3 nucleotides: TGCGCCAGCAGCCAAGATCAGGGCACAGATACGCAGTATTTT. This chain connects TRBV4-1 to TRBJ2-3; D is undetermined. CDR1 and CDR2 from the germline V gene are MGHRA and YSYEKL. With 0 bases removed from V and 1 base from J, the gap between germline ends came to 5 bases. There are 14 residues in the CDR3.